This T cell receptor beta chain stems from a study of T and B cells in COVID-19 patients. About the study: COVID-19 patients gave peripheral blood either during active infection or after recovery. The recovered patients had mostly mild to moderate COVID-19 with outpatient management. Of around 21 active-infection patients, roughly eleven were critically ill with mechanical ventilation or extracorporeal membrane oxygenation. Study observations and caveats: Blood from mildly ill patients while symptomatic, and early samples from severe cases, were scarce.

Each TRB amplification used about 250-550 ng of genomic DNA from blood. This clonotype rates as medium-sized. Its antigen is currently unknown. This CDR3 is built from 16 residues. Germline assignment: CDR1 LNHNV and CDR2 YYDKDF (reference sequence). V dropped 1 base and J dropped 6; count of bases not matched to a gene: 9. TRB rearrangements were amplified by multiplex PCR with BIOMED2 TRB-A/B primers. TCRdb reprocessed the multiplex PCR reads with MiXCR, giving one entry per CDR3 protein. The top ten hold about 1.7% of the sample, which has about 27,000 distinct CDR3 sequences, around a third seen once.

Sequencing was done on a sample of blood. The chain is built from TRBV15 and TRBJ2-7; TRBD1 aligns across 10 bases. This sequence was found in a human donor who had recovered from COVID-19. In DNA, the CDR3 is TGTGCCACCAGCAGAGCCCTTTGGACAGGGGGGACCGAGCAGTACTTC. Its protein product is CATSRALWTGGTEQYF. The full variable domain, with the rest looked up from reference TRBV15 and TRBJ2-7, is DAMVIQNPRYQVTQFGKPVTLSCSQTLNHNVMYWYQQKSSQAPKLLFHYYDKDFNNEADTPDNFQSRRPNTSFCFLDIRSPGLGDTAMYLCATSRALWTGGTEQYFGPGTRLTVT.